The present TCR beta chain was sequenced within a study of spatial heterogeneity in lung cancer. About the research overall: Raw sequencing reads included, on average, more than 9.5 appearances of each unique TCR and UMI combination. Study findings and constraints: Coverage estimated for tumor T cells reached approximately 7% for alpha chains and 13% for beta chains. Tumor mutation count correlated with how many alpha and beta TCRs expanded intratumorally.

Described time point: sample taken at primary tumor resection. Whole RNA obtained from tumor, nontumor lung or frozen PBMC underwent sequencing without sorting. Losses at the gene ends were 2 bases for V and 5 bases for J; bases not matched to a gene: 7. The CDR3 is 15 residues long. Germline values: CDR1 DFQATT, CDR2 SNEGSKA (reference sequence). There are a few counts of this clonotype. The antigen remains undetermined. The study tagged each TCR cDNA molecule with a unique molecular identifier. TCRdb analysed the 5' RACE reads with MiXCR anew, one entry per CDR3 protein. The repertoire holds around 100,000 distinct CDR3 sequences, 3.5% to 5% seen once, with around 20% in the top ten.

The material was lung tumor tissue, obtained at surgery. The TCR originated in a male donor with early-stage non-small cell lung cancer. J is TRBJ2-3 and V is TRBV20-1; TRBD2 matches at 10 bases. The CDR3 sequence: CSARRLAGGRDTQYF. The DNA for the CDR3 is TGCAGTGCTAGAAGATTAGCGGGAGGTAGAGATACGCAGTATTTT.